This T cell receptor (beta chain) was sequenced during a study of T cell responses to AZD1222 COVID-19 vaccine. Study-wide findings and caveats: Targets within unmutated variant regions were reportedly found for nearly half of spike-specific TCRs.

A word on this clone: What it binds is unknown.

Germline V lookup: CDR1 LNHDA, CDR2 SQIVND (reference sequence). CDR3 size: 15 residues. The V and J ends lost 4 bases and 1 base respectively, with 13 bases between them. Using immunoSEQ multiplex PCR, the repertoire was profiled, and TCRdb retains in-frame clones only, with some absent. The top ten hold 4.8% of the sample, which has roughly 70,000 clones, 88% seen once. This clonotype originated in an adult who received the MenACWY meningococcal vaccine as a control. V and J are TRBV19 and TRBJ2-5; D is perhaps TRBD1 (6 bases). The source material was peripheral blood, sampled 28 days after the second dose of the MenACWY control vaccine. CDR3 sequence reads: CASSTGARVQETQYF. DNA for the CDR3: TGTGCCAGTAGTACAGGGGCAAGAGTCCAAGAGACCCAGTACTTC.